This T cell receptor (beta chain) was found in a study of liver allograft versus peripheral blood T cells. Turning to the study itself: Repertoires from peripheral blood of liver transplant recipients were compared with those inside their transplanted livers. Whole-study findings and limits: Differences were reported between the T cell receptor repertoires inside liver allografts and those that were detected in peripheral blood.

As concerns this clonotype: What it binds is unknown.

TCRdb used MiXCR to reprocess the reads, holding one entry per CDR3 protein. The sample shows 6,500 to 9,500 distinct CDR3 sequences, around a sixth of them seen only once. This receptor was identified in a human patient who had a liver transplant. Part of the T cell pool may stem from the graft donor.

The CDR3 loop reads CASSLGRGQYF. DNA for the CDR3: TGTGCCAGCAGTTTGGGGAGGGGGCAGTACTTC. The chain couples TRBV12-3 or TRBV12-4 to TRBJ2-7; 7 bases are shared with TRBD2. V was pared by 3 bases and J by 9 bases, with 2 bases of the junction left unmatched. The CDR3 consists of 11 residues.